This TCR beta chain emerged from a study of blood T cells in healthy people across ages. PCR was performed a second time for about 6 to 12 cycles using a sample-barcoded 5' primer and a J-beta primer mix. TCRdb recomputed calls from the 5' RACE reads with MiXCR, one row per CDR3 protein. Seen here are around 1,000,000 distinct CDR3 sequences, approximately 25% observed once, and the top ten hold 0.65% to 0.95%. Each donor's blood draw was roughly 9.5 milliliters of peripheral blood. The germline gives CDR1 LNHNV, CDR2 YYDKDF (reference sequence). V dropped 5 bases and J dropped 2; count of bases not matched to a gene: 13. The CDR3 loop spans 17 amino acids. These records were also assigned to another study, of T cells of mothers and their children. That paper states: Second-PCR amplification with M1S added sample barcodes and 2-4 random nucleotides. Sequencing got over 9 million TCR beta CDR3 reads from each mother and approximately 3 million from each child. Thymic selection, a shaping force on TCR recombination output, acts similarly in related and unrelated pairs.

The source is a girl aged 2 to 10 in good health. Sequencing was performed on blood. The chain combines TRBV15 with TRBJ2-3; TRBD1 matches 7 bases. CDR3 sequence: CATSVRGQSVPTDTQYF. CDR3 in DNA: TGTGCCACCAGCGTAAGGGGGCAGAGCGTTCCCACAGATACGCAGTATTTT.